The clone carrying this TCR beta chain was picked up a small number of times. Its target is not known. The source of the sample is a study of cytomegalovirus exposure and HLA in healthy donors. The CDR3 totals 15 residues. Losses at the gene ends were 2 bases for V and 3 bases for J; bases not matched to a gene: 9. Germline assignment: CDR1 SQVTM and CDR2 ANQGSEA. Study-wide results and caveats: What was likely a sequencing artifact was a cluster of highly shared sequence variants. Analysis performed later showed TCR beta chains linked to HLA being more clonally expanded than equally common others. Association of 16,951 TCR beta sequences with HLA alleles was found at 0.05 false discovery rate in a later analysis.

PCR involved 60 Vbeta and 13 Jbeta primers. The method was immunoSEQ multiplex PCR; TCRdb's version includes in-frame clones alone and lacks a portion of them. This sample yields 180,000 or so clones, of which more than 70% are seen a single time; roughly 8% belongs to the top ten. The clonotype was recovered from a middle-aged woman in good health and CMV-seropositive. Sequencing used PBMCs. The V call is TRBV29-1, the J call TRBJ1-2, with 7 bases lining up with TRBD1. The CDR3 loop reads CSVESGWDSHYGYTF. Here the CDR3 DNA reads TGCAGCGTTGAATCTGGGTGGGACAGCCACTATGGCTACACCTTC.